This T cell receptor (beta chain) was retrieved from a study of cytotoxic CD8 clonotypes in ibrutinib-treated CLL. Study information: There were, on average, 255,043 productive templates and under 95,000 productive rearrangements per sample. Findings and caveats of the study: Shared public clonotypes were rare, and on treatment they either got smaller or stayed the same. Age-matched healthy donor levels were exceeded by baseline clonality, which tracked circulating CD8+ T-cell counts.

V shed 1 base and J shed 0 bases, with 9 bases lying between them. In germline, CDR1 is MNHNS, CDR2 SASEGT. The CDR3 runs 15 residues. Regarding this clone: Its antigen remains unidentified.

Method: immunoSEQ multiplex PCR; TCRdb's copy keeps in-frame clones and lacks some. This table holds around 150,000 clones, approximately 80% found once. Sequencing was performed on PBMCs, taken after 36 months of ibrutinib treatment. The V and J genes are TRBV6-1 and TRBJ1-2; perhaps TRBD1 as D (6 bases). This sequence originates from a human donor with chronic lymphocytic leukemia. The CDR3 loop is CASSEGTATNYGYTF. The CDR3 bases are TGTGCCAGCAGTGAAGGGACAGCTACTAACTATGGCTACACCTTC.